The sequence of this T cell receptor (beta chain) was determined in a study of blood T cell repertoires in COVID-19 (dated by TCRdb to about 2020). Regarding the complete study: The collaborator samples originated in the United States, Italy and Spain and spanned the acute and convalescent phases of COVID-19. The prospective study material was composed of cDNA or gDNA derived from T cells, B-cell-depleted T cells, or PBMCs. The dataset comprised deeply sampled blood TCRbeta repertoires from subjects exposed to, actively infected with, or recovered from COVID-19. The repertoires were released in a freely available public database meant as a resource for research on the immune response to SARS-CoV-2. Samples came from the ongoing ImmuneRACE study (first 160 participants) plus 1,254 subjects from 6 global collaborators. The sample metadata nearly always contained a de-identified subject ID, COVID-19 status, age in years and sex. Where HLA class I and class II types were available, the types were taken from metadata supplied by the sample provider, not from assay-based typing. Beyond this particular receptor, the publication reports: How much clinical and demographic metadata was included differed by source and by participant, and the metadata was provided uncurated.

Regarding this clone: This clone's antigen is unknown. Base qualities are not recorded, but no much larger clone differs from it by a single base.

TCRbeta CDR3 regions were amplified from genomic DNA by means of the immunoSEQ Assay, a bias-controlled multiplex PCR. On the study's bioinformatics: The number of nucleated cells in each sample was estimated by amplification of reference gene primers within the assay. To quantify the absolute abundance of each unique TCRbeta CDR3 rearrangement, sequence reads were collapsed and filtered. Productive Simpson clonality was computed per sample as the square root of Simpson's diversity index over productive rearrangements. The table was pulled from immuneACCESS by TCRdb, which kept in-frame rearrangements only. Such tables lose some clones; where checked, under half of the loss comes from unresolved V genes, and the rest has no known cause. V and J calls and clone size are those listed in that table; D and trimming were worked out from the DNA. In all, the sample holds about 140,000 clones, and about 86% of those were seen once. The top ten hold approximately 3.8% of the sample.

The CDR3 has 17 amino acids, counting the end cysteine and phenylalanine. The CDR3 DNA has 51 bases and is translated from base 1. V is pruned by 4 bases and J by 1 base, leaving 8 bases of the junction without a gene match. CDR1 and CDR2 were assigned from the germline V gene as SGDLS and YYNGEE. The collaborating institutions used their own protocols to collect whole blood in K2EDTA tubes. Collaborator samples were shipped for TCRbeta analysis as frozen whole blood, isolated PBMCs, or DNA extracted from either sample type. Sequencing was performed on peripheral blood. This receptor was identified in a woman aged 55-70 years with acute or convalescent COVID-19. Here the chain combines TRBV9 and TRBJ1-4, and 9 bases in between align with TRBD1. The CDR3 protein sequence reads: CASSPIDRGVTNEKLFF. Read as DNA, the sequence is TGTGCCAGCAGCCCGATAGACAGGGGGGTAACTAATGAAAAACTGTTTTTT.